This T cell receptor (beta chain) was sequenced for a study of shared clonotypes between healthy human individuals. Across the study: With ages of 18 to 49, the donors were two women and a few men.

CDR1 LGHNA and CDR2 YSLEER come from the germline V gene. The CDR3 extends over 17 amino acids. V was cut by 0 bases and J by 0 bases, with 13 bases left in between. CD45RO-negative CD8 cells positively selected for CCR7 made up the naive population, which excluded terminally differentiated effector memory CD45RA+ cells. Only Caucasian adults living in Nashville, Tennessee served as donors. With regard to this clone: The antigen is undetermined.

Study-level findings and limits: Generation of non-shared clonotypes was less probable than generation of clonotypes shared by all four donors.

How the authors handled the data: In the immunoSEQ data, sequences were junction-only and lacked quality scores, so filtering differed. Assay used: immunoSEQ multiplex PCR; TCRdb lists only in-frame clones, some missing. The V and J calls and the clone size are those of that table, but D and trimming were determined from the DNA. The sample records roughly 2.1 million clones, 85% to 95% being singletons. The chain couples TRBV4-3 to TRBJ2-3; no firm D call. The sequenced sample was naive CD8+ T cells from PBMCs. The sequence was collected from a man younger than 35 in good health. Some clones in this sample may be carry-over from other donors' samples. CDR3 sequence: CASSQEFGRYSTDTQYF. CDR3 DNA sequence: TGCGCCAGCAGCCAAGAGTTCGGCAGATACAGCACAGATACGCAGTATTTT.